Listed below are T cell receptor beta chains from one sample, sequenced in a study of cytomegalovirus exposure and HLA in healthy donors. Method: immunoSEQ multiplex PCR; TCRdb's copy keeps in-frame clones and lacks some. Of 60,000 to 85,000 clones in the sample, over 70% are singletons; the top ten hold approximately 1.6%. The sample consisted of PBMCs. The receptor set was obtained from a man aged 35 to 55 in good health and CMV-seronegative. CDR3s include the opening cysteine and the closing phenylalanine or tryptophan. Each record gives: V gene, clone size, J gene, CDR3 length, D gene, CDR3 DNA, CDR3 protein. A D gene is named only where the DNA matches it firmly. Not every row has a clone size; where given, it reads once, few, many or a size class.

v_gene: TRBV19
abundance: few
j_gene: TRBJ2-7
len: 13
d_gene: -
CDR3nt: TGTGCCAGTAGTGACCGACAAGACTACGAGCAGTACTTC
CDR3aa: CASSDRQDYEQYF

v_gene: TRBV28
abundance: -
j_gene: TRBJ2-1
len: 15
d_gene: -
CDR3nt: TGTGCCAGCAGTACCCCGGGAGCGGAGTACAATGAGCAGTTCTTC
CDR3aa: CASSTPGAEYNEQFF

v_gene: TRBV19
abundance: -
j_gene: TRBJ2-4
len: 16
d_gene: TRBD1
CDR3nt: TGTGCCAGTAGTGGGGGACAGCCCCTAGCCAAAAACATTCAGTACTTC
CDR3aa: CASSGGQPLAKNIQYF

v_gene: TRBV11-2
abundance: -
j_gene: TRBJ2-5
len: 16
d_gene: -
CDR3nt: TGTGCCAGCAGCTTAGATCTAGGGGGGGGTGGCGAGACCCAGTACTTC
CDR3aa: CASSLDLGGGGETQYF

v_gene: TRBV5-1
abundance: few
j_gene: TRBJ2-2
len: 14
d_gene: -
CDR3nt: TGCGCCAGCAGCCTAAGCCGGGACACCGGGGAGCTGTTTTTT
CDR3aa: CASSLSRDTGELFF

v_gene: TRBV2
abundance: -
j_gene: TRBJ2-5
len: 16
d_gene: TRBD1
CDR3nt: TGTGCCAGCAGTGAAGCGGGATCGACAGGGCGTGAGACCCAGTACTTC
CDR3aa: CASSEAGSTGRETQYF

v_gene: TRBV4-1
abundance: -
j_gene: TRBJ1-1
len: 16
d_gene: -
CDR3nt: TGCGCCAGCAGCCAAGGCCCCAGGGATGGCTACACTGAAGCTTTCTTT
CDR3aa: CASSQGPRDGYTEAFF

v_gene: TRBV11-2
abundance: -
j_gene: TRBJ2-7
len: 16
d_gene: -
CDR3nt: TGTGCCAGCAGCCCCCAATTGGGGACACTAGCCTACGAGCAGTACTTC
CDR3aa: CASSPQLGTLAYEQYF

v_gene: TRBV7-3
abundance: -
j_gene: TRBJ2-1
len: 17
d_gene: -
CDR3nt: TGTGCCAGCAGCTTAAGGGAGACAGGACTTCTCTACAATGAGCAGTTCTTC
CDR3aa: CASSLRETGLLYNEQFF

v_gene: TRBV28
abundance: -
j_gene: TRBJ1-5
len: 19
d_gene: -
CDR3nt: TGTGCCAGCAGTTTACCCCTCCGTAGGGGGAGAGGTCTCAATCAGCCCCAGCATTTT
CDR3aa: CASSLPLRRGRGLNQPQHF

v_gene: TRBV6-5
abundance: few
j_gene: TRBJ2-5
len: 11
d_gene: -
CDR3nt: TGTGCCAGCAGTTTTGGCGAGACCCAGTACTTC
CDR3aa: CASSFGETQYF

v_gene: TRBV5-1
abundance: -
j_gene: TRBJ1-2
len: 15
d_gene: -
CDR3nt: TGCGCCAGCAGCGCGAACCCGGGAACAAACTATGGCTACACCTTC
CDR3aa: CASSANPGTNYGYTF

v_gene: TRBV7-8
abundance: -
j_gene: TRBJ2-2
len: 17
d_gene: TRBD2
CDR3nt: TGTGCCAGCAGCCCCGGACTAGCGGGAGAGGGAGCCGGGGAGCTGTTTTTT
CDR3aa: CASSPGLAGEGAGELFF

v_gene: TRBV5-6
abundance: -
j_gene: TRBJ2-3
len: 15
d_gene: TRBD2
CDR3nt: TGTGCCAGCAGCTGGGGACTAGCGACGTCTGTGGGGCAGTATTTT
CDR3aa: CASSWGLATSVGQYF

v_gene: TRBV6-5
abundance: -
j_gene: TRBJ1-1
len: 13
d_gene: -
CDR3nt: TGTGCCAGCAGATCCCGGTATGGTACTGAAGCTTTCTTT
CDR3aa: CASRSRYGTEAFF

v_gene: TRBV28
abundance: -
j_gene: TRBJ1-3
len: 16
d_gene: TRBD1
CDR3nt: TGTGCCAGCAGATGGGACAGGGGGAGCTCTGGAAACACCATATATTTT
CDR3aa: CASRWDRGSSGNTIYF

v_gene: TRBV18
abundance: -
j_gene: TRBJ1-4
len: 15
d_gene: -
CDR3nt: TGTGCCAGCTCACATAGCCAGGGTACTAATGAAAAACTGTTTTTT
CDR3aa: CASSHSQGTNEKLFF

v_gene: TRBV6-1
abundance: -
j_gene: TRBJ2-5
len: 14
d_gene: TRBD1
CDR3nt: TGTGCCACCGACAGGGGGCAAAGGACAGAGACCCAGTACTTC
CDR3aa: CATDRGQRTETQYF

v_gene: TRBV7-9
abundance: -
j_gene: TRBJ1-1
len: 14
d_gene: -
CDR3nt: TGTGCCAGCAGCTTAGCCGGGACAAACACTGAAGCTTTCTTT
CDR3aa: CASSLAGTNTEAFF

v_gene: TRBV30
abundance: -
j_gene: TRBJ2-2
len: 14
d_gene: TRBD2
CDR3nt: TGTGCCTGGAGACCCGGGGGGTGGACCGGGGAGCTGTTTTTT
CDR3aa: CAWRPGGWTGELFF

v_gene: TRBV2
abundance: few
j_gene: TRBJ1-1
len: 15
d_gene: -
CDR3nt: TGTGCCAGCAGTGAATTGGGAGGTCGGAACACTGAAGCTTTCTTT
CDR3aa: CASSELGGRNTEAFF

v_gene: TRBV4-1
abundance: few
j_gene: TRBJ2-3
len: 14
d_gene: -
CDR3nt: TGCGCCAGCAGCCAGCGAATCACAGGGGATACGCAGTATTTT
CDR3aa: CASSQRITGDTQYF

v_gene: TRBV11-2
abundance: -
j_gene: TRBJ2-2
len: 15
d_gene: TRBD1
CDR3nt: TGTGCCAGCAGCTTTACAGGGGGCCACACCGGGGAGCTGTTTTTT
CDR3aa: CASSFTGGHTGELFF

v_gene: TRBV7-6
abundance: -
j_gene: TRBJ2-2
len: 15
d_gene: TRBD2
CDR3nt: TGTGCCAGCAGCGTTAGCGGGATTGGTACCGGGGAGCTGTTTTTT
CDR3aa: CASSVSGIGTGELFF

v_gene: TRBV5-1
abundance: -
j_gene: TRBJ1-1
len: 14
d_gene: TRBD1
CDR3nt: TGCGCCAGCAGCTCCGGACAGGGGAACACTGAAGCTTTCTTT
CDR3aa: CASSSGQGNTEAFF

v_gene: TRBV7-3
abundance: -
j_gene: TRBJ1-1
len: 14
d_gene: -
CDR3nt: TGTGCCAGCAGCTTACGGTCTGGGAACACTGAAGCTTTCTTT
CDR3aa: CASSLRSGNTEAFF

v_gene: TRBV7-2
abundance: -
j_gene: TRBJ1-5
len: 15
d_gene: -
CDR3nt: TGTGCCAGCAGCTTAGCTCGGGGGGCTCATCAGCCCCAGCATTTT
CDR3aa: CASSLARGAHQPQHF

v_gene: TRBV7-9
abundance: -
j_gene: TRBJ1-5
len: 15
d_gene: -
CDR3nt: TGTGCCAGCAGCAGTACAGGGATGGGCAATCAGCCCCAGCATTTT
CDR3aa: CASSSTGMGNQPQHF

v_gene: TRBV6-5
abundance: few
j_gene: TRBJ2-7
len: 14
d_gene: TRBD2
CDR3nt: TGTGCCACTCTACGTAGCGGGAGCTTCTACGAGCAGTACTTC
CDR3aa: CATLRSGSFYEQYF

v_gene: TRBV18
abundance: -
j_gene: TRBJ2-5
len: 16
d_gene: TRBD2
CDR3nt: TGTGCCAGCTCACCACCGAGGGGACTACAACAAGAGACCCAGTACTTC
CDR3aa: CASSPPRGLQQETQYF

v_gene: TRBV19
abundance: -
j_gene: TRBJ2-2
len: 15
d_gene: -
CDR3nt: TGTGCCAGTAGTACCCCAGGGCCCAACACCGGGGAGCTGTTTTTT
CDR3aa: CASSTPGPNTGELFF

v_gene: TRBV5-4
abundance: few
j_gene: TRBJ1-6
len: 13
d_gene: -
CDR3nt: TGTGCCAGCAGCTTGAGTCAGGCTTCACCCCTCCACTTT
CDR3aa: CASSLSQASPLHF

v_gene: TRBV5-1
abundance: -
j_gene: TRBJ2-7
len: 15
d_gene: TRBD2
CDR3nt: TGCGCCAGCTCCCTCGAAGGCGGGAGGGAATACGAGCAGTACTTC
CDR3aa: CASSLEGGREYEQYF

v_gene: TRBV30
abundance: -
j_gene: TRBJ1-4
len: 13
d_gene: -
CDR3nt: TGTGCCTGGGCGCGGGGGTCGGATGAAAAACTGTTTTTT
CDR3aa: CAWARGSDEKLFF

v_gene: TRBV10-2
abundance: -
j_gene: TRBJ1-4
len: 14
d_gene: -
CDR3nt: TGCGCCAGCAGGAACGAACAGGGATCTGAAAAACTGTTTTTT
CDR3aa: CASRNEQGSEKLFF

v_gene: TRBV5-1
abundance: -
j_gene: TRBJ1-5
len: 15
d_gene: -
CDR3nt: TGCGCCAGCAGCTTGGACGGGGAAGGCAATCAGCCCCAGCATTTT
CDR3aa: CASSLDGEGNQPQHF

v_gene: TRBV5-1
abundance: -
j_gene: TRBJ2-3
len: 17
d_gene: -
CDR3nt: TGCGCCAGCAGCTTGGTCTCGCCTAGCGCTATGAGTGATACGCAGTATTTT
CDR3aa: CASSLVSPSAMSDTQYF

v_gene: TRBV18
abundance: -
j_gene: TRBJ2-7
len: 15
d_gene: -
CDR3nt: TGTGCCAGCTCTCGAGGGGACGGGGGGCCCTACGAGCAGTACTTC
CDR3aa: CASSRGDGGPYEQYF

v_gene: TRBV6-6
abundance: -
j_gene: TRBJ1-6
len: 15
d_gene: -
CDR3nt: TGTGCCAGCAGTCCGCGGTCCAGAGGGAATTCACCCCTCCACTTT
CDR3aa: CASSPRSRGNSPLHF

v_gene: TRBV6-5
abundance: few
j_gene: TRBJ2-7
len: 13
d_gene: TRBD1
CDR3nt: TGTGCCAGCAGTTACAGGGACAGGCCGATGCAGTACTTC
CDR3aa: CASSYRDRPMQYF

v_gene: TRBV5-6
abundance: -
j_gene: TRBJ2-6
len: 14
d_gene: -
CDR3nt: TGTGCCAGCAGCGGCCCCACCGGGGCCAACGTCCTGACTTTC
CDR3aa: CASSGPTGANVLTF

v_gene: TRBV10-1
abundance: -
j_gene: TRBJ1-1
len: 13
d_gene: TRBD1
CDR3nt: TGCGCCAGCAGTCCCCAGGGGGCTCAAAGAGCTTTCTTT
CDR3aa: CASSPQGAQRAFF

v_gene: TRBV5-6
abundance: -
j_gene: TRBJ1-2
len: 13
d_gene: -
CDR3nt: TGTGCCAGCAGCTGGGACAAGAACTATGGCTACACCTTC
CDR3aa: CASSWDKNYGYTF

v_gene: TRBV6-5
abundance: -
j_gene: TRBJ1-6
len: 15
d_gene: -
CDR3nt: TGTGCCAGCACCCAGGGGACCTCAAGGGATTCACCCCTCCACTTT
CDR3aa: CASTQGTSRDSPLHF

v_gene: TRBV4-2
abundance: -
j_gene: TRBJ2-2
len: 17
d_gene: -
CDR3nt: TGTGCCAGCAGCCAAGGGTTCGGCAGGGGTAACACCGGGGAGCTGTTTTTT
CDR3aa: CASSQGFGRGNTGELFF

v_gene: TRBV5-8
abundance: once
j_gene: TRBJ1-2
len: 16
d_gene: -
CDR3nt: TGTGCCAGCAGCCTACGGCCCCCCGGGTGGAACTATGGCTACACCTTC
CDR3aa: CASSLRPPGWNYGYTF

v_gene: TRBV2
abundance: -
j_gene: TRBJ2-5
len: 13
d_gene: -
CDR3nt: TGTGCCAGCACCGAGATGTCAATAGAGACCCAGTACTTC
CDR3aa: CASTEMSIETQYF

v_gene: TRBV11-1
abundance: -
j_gene: TRBJ2-1
len: 17
d_gene: -
CDR3nt: TGTGCCAGCAGCCCCTGGGGAGGGGGACGGTTGGACAATGAGCAGTTCTTC
CDR3aa: CASSPWGGGRLDNEQFF

v_gene: TRBV18
abundance: -
j_gene: TRBJ2-7
len: 15
d_gene: TRBD1
CDR3nt: TGTGCCAGCTCACTTAAGACAGGGGGATCCTACGAGCAGTACTTC
CDR3aa: CASSLKTGGSYEQYF